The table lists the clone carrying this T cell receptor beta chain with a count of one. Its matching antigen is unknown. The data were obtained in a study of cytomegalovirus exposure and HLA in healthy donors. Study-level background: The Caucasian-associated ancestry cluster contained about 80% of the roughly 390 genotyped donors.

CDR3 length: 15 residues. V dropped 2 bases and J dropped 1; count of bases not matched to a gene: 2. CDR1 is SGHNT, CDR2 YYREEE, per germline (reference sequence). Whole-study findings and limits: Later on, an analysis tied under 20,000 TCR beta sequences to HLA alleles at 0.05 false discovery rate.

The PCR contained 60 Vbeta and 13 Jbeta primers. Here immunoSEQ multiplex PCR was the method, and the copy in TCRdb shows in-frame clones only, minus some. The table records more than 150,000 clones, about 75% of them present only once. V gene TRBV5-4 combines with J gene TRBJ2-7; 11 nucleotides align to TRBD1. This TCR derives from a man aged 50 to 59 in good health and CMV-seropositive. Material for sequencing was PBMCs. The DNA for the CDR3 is TGTGCCAGCAGCTTAAGGGACAGGGGGTCCTACGAGCAGTACTTC. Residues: CASSLRDRGSYEQYF.